This T cell receptor beta chain was observed in a study of T cell changes during pregnancy in multiple sclerosis. Clones were sequenced by immunoSEQ multiplex PCR, and TCRdb holds only the in-frame ones, with some missing. The table has about 21,000 clones, over 70% seen once. The CDR3 is made up of 15 amino acids. CDR1 is KGHSY, CDR2 FQNENV, per germline. V lost 7 bases and J lost 0, with 15 bases in between. The sequences come from CD8+ T cells from peripheral blood mononuclear cells, collected after pregnancy. The chain carries TRBV16 and TRBJ1-1, with D possibly TRBD1 on 6 matching bases. The TCR was taken from a female donor in good health, enrolled as a control in a pregnancy study. CDR3 DNA sequence: TGTGCCAGCAACCATCCGGACAGCTTGAACACTGAAGCTTTCTTT. Translated: CASNHPDSLNTEAFF.